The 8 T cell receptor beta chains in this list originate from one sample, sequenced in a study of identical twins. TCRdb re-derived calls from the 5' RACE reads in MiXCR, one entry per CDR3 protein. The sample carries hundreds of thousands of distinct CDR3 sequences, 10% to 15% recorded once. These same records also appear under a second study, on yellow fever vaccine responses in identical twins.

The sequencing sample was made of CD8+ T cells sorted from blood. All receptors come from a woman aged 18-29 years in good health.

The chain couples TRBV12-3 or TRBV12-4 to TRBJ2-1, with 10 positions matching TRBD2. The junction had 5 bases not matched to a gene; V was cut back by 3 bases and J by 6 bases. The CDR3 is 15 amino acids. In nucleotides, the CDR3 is TGTGCCAGCAGTTTTCTAGCGGGAGCCCCCAATGAGCAGTTCTTC. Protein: CASSFLAGAPNEQFF.

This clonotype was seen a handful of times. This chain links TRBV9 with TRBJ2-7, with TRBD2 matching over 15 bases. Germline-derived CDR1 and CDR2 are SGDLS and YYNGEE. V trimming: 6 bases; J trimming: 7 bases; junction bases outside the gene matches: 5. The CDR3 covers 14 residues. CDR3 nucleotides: TGTGCCAGCACGAGGACTAGCGGGAGGGAAGAGCAGTACTTC. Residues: CASTRTSGREEQYF.

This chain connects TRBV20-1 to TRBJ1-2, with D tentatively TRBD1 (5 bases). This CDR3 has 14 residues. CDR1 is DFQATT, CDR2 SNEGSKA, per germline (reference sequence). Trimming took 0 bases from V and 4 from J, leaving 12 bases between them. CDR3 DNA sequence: TGCAGTGCTAGAGATGGGGGGGATCGCTATGGCTACACCTTC. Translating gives CSARDGGDRYGYTF.

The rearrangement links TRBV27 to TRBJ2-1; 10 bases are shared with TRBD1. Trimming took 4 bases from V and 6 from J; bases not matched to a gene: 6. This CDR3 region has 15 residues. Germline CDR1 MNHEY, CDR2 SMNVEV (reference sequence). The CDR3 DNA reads TGTGCCAGCAGTTCCGGGACAGGGGTGATCAATGAGCAGTTCTTC. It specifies CASSSGTGVINEQFF.

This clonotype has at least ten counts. This CDR3 is CSVEGLEGNEQYF. CDR3 nucleotides: TGCAGCGTTGAAGGCCTAGAAGGGAACGAGCAGTACTTC. The chain combines TRBV29-1 with TRBJ2-7; D unresolved. CDR1 is SQVTM and CDR2 is ANQGSEA in the germline V gene. Trimming stripped 1 base from V and 5 bases from J, with 12 bases between. This CDR3 has 13 residues.

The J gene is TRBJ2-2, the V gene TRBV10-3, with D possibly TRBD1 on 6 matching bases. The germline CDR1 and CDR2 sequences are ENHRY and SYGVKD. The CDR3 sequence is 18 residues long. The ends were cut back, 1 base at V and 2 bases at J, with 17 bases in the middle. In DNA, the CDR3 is TGTGCCATCAGTGAGTTAGGGACACCTAGGGATAACACCGGGGAGCTGTTTTTT. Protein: CAISELGTPRDNTGELFF.

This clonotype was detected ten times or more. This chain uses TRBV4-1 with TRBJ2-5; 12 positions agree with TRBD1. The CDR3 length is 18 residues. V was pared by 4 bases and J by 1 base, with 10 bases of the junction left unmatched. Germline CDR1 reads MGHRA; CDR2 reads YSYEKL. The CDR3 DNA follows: TGCGCCAGCAGCCGCGAACCCCGGGACAGGGGGCCCCAAGAGACCCAGTACTTC. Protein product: CASSREPRDRGPQETQYF.

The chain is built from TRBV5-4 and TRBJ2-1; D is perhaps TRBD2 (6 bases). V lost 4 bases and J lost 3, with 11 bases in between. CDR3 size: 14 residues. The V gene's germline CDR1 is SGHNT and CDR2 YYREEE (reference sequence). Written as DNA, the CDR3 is TGTGCCAGCAGCCCCTGGAGGGACTACAATGAGCAGTTCTTC. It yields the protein CASSPWRDYNEQFF.